This T cell receptor beta chain comes out of a study of T cells in Graves' hyperthyroidism and ophthalmopathy. Using RNA transcripts as the source, TCR beta CDR3 regions were amplified. During a first-round RT-PCR of the TCR CDR3, the HTBI primer set was used. MiXCR, applied by TCRdb to the multiplex PCR reads, yields one record per CDR3 protein. The table includes approximately 380,000 distinct CDR3 sequences, under 20% detected once. Calling Graves' hyperthyroidism stable meant ophthalmopathy did not progress within 18 months. In patients aged 18 to 65, hyperthyroidism was newly diagnosed, with duration under 2 months. Thyroid ultrasound, orbital computed tomography, clinical symptoms, and serum thyroxine and TRAb underpinned diagnoses. Using more than 8 ml of fresh peripheral blood, PBMCs were prepared. Trimming removed 4 bases from V and 6 bases from J; junction bases left unmatched: 4. Germline lookup yields CDR1 SGHRS and CDR2 YFSETQ. The CDR3 sequence is 13 residues long.

This clonotype was found many times. The source material was blood. This TCR was recovered from a woman younger than 35 with Graves' hyperthyroidism. The rearrangement joins TRBV5-1 to TRBJ2-7, with 10 nucleotides matching TRBD1. This CDR3 is CASSPDRGPEQYF. CDR3 nucleotide sequence: TGCGCCAGCAGCCCCGACAGGGGGCCCGAGCAGTACTTC.